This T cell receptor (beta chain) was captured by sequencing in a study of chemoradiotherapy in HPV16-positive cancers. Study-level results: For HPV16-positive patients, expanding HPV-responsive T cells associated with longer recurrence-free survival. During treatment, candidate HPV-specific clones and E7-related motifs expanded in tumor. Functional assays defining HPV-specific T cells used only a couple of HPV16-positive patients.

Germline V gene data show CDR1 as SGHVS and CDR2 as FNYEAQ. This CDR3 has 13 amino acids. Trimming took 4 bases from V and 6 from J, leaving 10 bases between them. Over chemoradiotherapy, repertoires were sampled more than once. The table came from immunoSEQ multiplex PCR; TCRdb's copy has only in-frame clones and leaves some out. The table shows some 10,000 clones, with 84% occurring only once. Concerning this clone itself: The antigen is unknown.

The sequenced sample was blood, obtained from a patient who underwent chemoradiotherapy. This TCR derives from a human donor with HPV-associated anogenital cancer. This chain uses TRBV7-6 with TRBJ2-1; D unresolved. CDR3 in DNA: TGTGCCAGCAGCTCCCGCCGCGGCAATGAGCAGTTCTTC. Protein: CASSSRRGNEQFF.